Reported below is one T cell receptor beta chain. What it binds is not known. Sequencing used immunoSEQ multiplex PCR; TCRdb keeps in-frame clones, though not all of them. The sample carries 900,000 to 1,200,000 clones, about 84% recorded once. The sample originates from a study of shared clonotypes between healthy human individuals. Looking at the study overall: Researchers assigned three CD4 naive, three CD4 memory, two CD8 naive and one CD8 memory plate to each donor.

Overall study findings and caveats: Compared with memory subsets, naive subsets generally had larger estimated richness. Between a handful of donors, naive CD4 clonotypes were shared at a level of about 5%.

V shed 2 bases, J shed 4 bases, and the junction held 17 bases outside the gene matches. The CDR3 sequence is 17 residues long. Germline V CDR1 and CDR2: SQVTM, ANQGSEA. Sequencing used memory CD4+ T cells from PBMCs. As for subset: CD45RA-negative fraction. The chain joins TRBV29-1 to TRBJ2-7, with 7 bases aligning to TRBD2. This TCR derives from a man between 18 and 35 years old in good health. Some clones in this sample may be carry-over from other donors' samples. As DNA, the CDR3 is TGCAGCGTTGAAATGTTCTGGGGGGGTGTGAGAGATTACGAGCAGTACTTC. Residues: CSVEMFWGGVRDYEQYF.